Each of the 27 T cell receptor beta chains below was sequenced from the same sample in a study of blood T cell repertoires in COVID-19. The protocol was immunoSEQ multiplex PCR, while the TCRdb copy is restricted to in-frame clones and leaves out a portion. The sample lists approximately 240,000 clones; approximately 80% were seen once. What was sequenced was peripheral blood. All receptors come from a woman in her sixties with active or convalescent COVID-19.

This clone was detected once. The chain has TRBV14 and TRBJ1-1; TRBD1 matches 8 bases. The CDR3 consists of 13 residues. The germline V gene has CDR1 SGHDN and CDR2 FVKESK. V shed 4 bases and J 4 bases; nucleotides not matched to a gene: 2. DNA for the CDR3: TGTGCCAGCAGCCTACAGGGGGGCACTGAAGCTTTCTTT. Protein product: CASSLQGGTEAFF.

The genes are TRBV7-9 and TRBJ1-1; possible D gene TRBD1, 5 bases. The CDR3 spans 13 residues. Per the germline V gene, CDR1 is SEHNR and CDR2 is FQNEAQ (reference sequence). The V and J ends lost 3 bases and 7 bases respectively, with 12 bases between them. The CDR3 DNA is TGTGCCAGCAGCTTTGACAGTTCTAATGAAGCTTTCTTT. It is translated as CASSFDSSNEAFF.

The genes are TRBV10-3 and TRBJ2-5; D possibly corresponds to TRBD2 (7 bases). V was cut by 3 bases and J by 1 base, with 9 bases left in between. The CDR3 has 14 residues. Germline V lookup: CDR1 ENHRY, CDR2 SYGVKD. Written as DNA, the CDR3 is TGTGCCATCAGTGACGGGGGGCCCCAAGAGACCCAGTACTTC. As protein: CAISDGGPQETQYF.

This sequence joins TRBV7-9 and TRBJ1-2; TRBD1 is a possible D gene (5 bases). V was trimmed by 0 bases and J by 7 bases, leaving 6 bases between them. Per germline, CDR1 SEHNR and CDR2 FQNEAQ (reference sequence). CDR3 length: 12 amino acids. The CDR3: CASSLAQGGYTF. The CDR3 nucleotides read TGTGCCAGCAGCTTAGCGCAGGGTGGCTACACCTTC.

The V call is TRBV2, the J call TRBJ2-7, with 11 bases fitting TRBD2. The CDR3 contains 12 residues. V dropped 10 bases and J dropped 4; count of bases not matched to a gene: 3. The germline V gene has CDR1 SNHLY and CDR2 FYNNEI. DNA of the CDR3: TGTGCCATAACTAGCGGGGGTTACGAGCAGTACTTC. This gives the protein CAITSGGYEQYF.

V gene TRBV6-5 combines with J gene TRBJ1-1, with TRBD1 as a possible D gene (5 bases). The CDR3 is made up of 13 amino acids. V dropped 6 bases and J dropped 4 bases, with 12 bases sitting between them. Germline assignment: CDR1 MNHEY and CDR2 SVGAGI. DNA of the CDR3: TGTGCCAGCAGAAGGGGCTCGGGCACTGAAGCTTTCTTT. Amino acid sequence: CASRRGSGTEAFF.

J is TRBJ2-6 and V is TRBV5-1, with D perhaps matching TRBD2 (5 bases). The germline V gene has CDR1 SGHRS and CDR2 YFSETQ. V dropped 3 bases and J dropped 1 base, with 11 bases sitting between them. The CDR3 extends over 16 amino acids. The CDR3 nucleotides are TGCGCCAGCAGCTCGGCGGGCGGGTCTGGGGCCAACGTCCTGACTTTC. Protein: CASSSAGGSGANVLTF.

The chain recombines TRBV19 with TRBJ2-3; tentatively, D is TRBD2 (6 bases). This CDR3 comprises 14 residues. V dropped 5 bases and J dropped 4 bases, with 13 bases sitting between them. Germline-derived CDR1 and CDR2 are LNHDA and SQIVND (reference sequence). The CDR3 DNA is TGTGCCAGTAGTTTCGTCGGGGGTGCAGATACGCAGTATTTT. Amino acids: CASSFVGGADTQYF.

There are a few counts of this clone. The chain carries TRBV5-1 and TRBJ2-1; 10 bases align to TRBD2. CDR3 length equals 15 residues. From germline, CDR1 is SGHRS and CDR2 YFSETQ. V lost 5 bases to trimming and J lost 4 bases; unmatched junction nucleotides: 6. DNA of the CDR3: TGCGCCAGCAGTTACAGCGGGGGGGCTTACAATGAGCAGTTCTTC. It yields the protein CASSYSGGAYNEQFF.

This chain connects TRBV5-8 to TRBJ2-7, with TRBD1 identical over 8 bases. The germline gives CDR1 SGHTS, CDR2 YDEGEE. Germline trimming cut 4 bases from V and 2 bases from J; bases unmatched to any gene: 5. This CDR3 spans 14 amino acids. The CDR3 loop is CASSPGQATYEQYV. CDR3 nucleotide sequence: TGTGCCAGCAGCCCGGGACAGGCTACCTACGAGCAGTACGTC.

The rearrangement links TRBV24-1 to TRBJ2-1, with 10 positions matching TRBD1. CDR1 and CDR2 from the germline V gene are KGHDR and SFDVKD. The CDR3 is 13 residues long. The V and J ends lost 5 bases and 8 bases, in that order; junction bases with no gene match: 2. The CDR3 DNA sequence: TGTGCCACCAGTGGGGGACAGGGGCATGAGCAGTTCTTC. Protein sequence: CATSGGQGHEQFF.

CDR3 region: CASSIGAQRLAGGPQFF. CDR3 bases: TGTGCCAGTAGTATAGGGGCACAGAGGCTAGCGGGAGGGCCGCAGTTCTTC. V usage is TRBV19 and J usage is TRBJ2-1; 12 bases fit TRBD2. CDR3 length: 17 amino acids. V trimming: 1 base; J trimming: 12 bases; junction bases outside the gene matches: 13. Germline V gene sequence: CDR1 LNHDA, CDR2 SQIVND (reference sequence).

This chain joins TRBV11-2 and TRBJ2-5, with 13 bases that match TRBD2. V trimming: 1 base; J trimming: 2 bases; junction bases outside the gene matches: 4. CDR3 length equals 17 residues. Germline CDR1 and CDR2: SGHAT and FQNNGV. The CDR3 loop reads CASSLGRLAGGQETQYF. The CDR3 coding sequence is TGTGCCAGCAGCTTAGGCCGACTAGCGGGAGGACAAGAGACCCAGTACTTC.

The gene calls are TRBV5-5 and TRBJ1-1; 7 bases match TRBD1. Looked up from germline, CDR1 is SGHKS and CDR2 is YYEKEE (reference sequence). After removal of 4 bases from V and 1 base from J, the junction contained 10 bases not matched to a gene. The CDR3 contains 16 residues. CDR3 sequence reads: CASSPLAGTANTEAFF. CDR3 DNA sequence: TGTGCCAGCAGCCCTCTAGCCGGGACAGCGAACACTGAAGCTTTCTTT.

V is TRBV5-1 and J is TRBJ1-3, with D unclear. Per the germline V gene, CDR1 is SGHRS and CDR2 is YFSETQ. The CDR3 has 15 amino acids. V was shortened by 3 bases and J by 1 base, with 11 bases between the two germline ends. CDR3 in amino acids: CASSSGGGSGNTIYF. The CDR3, as DNA: TGCGCCAGCAGCTCAGGAGGTGGGTCTGGAAACACCATATATTTT.

The chain recombines TRBV5-1 with TRBJ2-3; D not certain. CDR3 length equals 13 residues. Trimming pared 4 bases from V and 5 bases from J, leaving 11 bases between. Germline CDR1 and CDR2: SGHRS and YFSETQ. CDR3 nucleotides: TGCGCCAGCAGCCCTGAGCCCCGAGATACGCAGTATTTT. This codes for CASSPEPRDTQYF.

The gene calls are TRBV6-5 and TRBJ2-7; 9 nucleotides align to TRBD1. This CDR3 is 14 amino acids long. Germline-derived CDR1 and CDR2 are MNHEY and SVGAGI. V lost 10 bases to trimming and J lost 2 bases; unmatched junction nucleotides: 9. For the CDR3, the DNA is TGTGCCATTAGCAGGACAGGGGCGACCTACGAGCAGTACTTC. Translating gives CAISRTGATYEQYF.

The chain is built from TRBV2 and TRBJ2-2, with 8 bases lining up with TRBD1. V lost 1 base, J lost 5 bases, and 3 bases stayed unmatched. The CDR3 is 15 amino acids. Per germline, CDR1 SNHLY and CDR2 FYNNEI. For the CDR3, the DNA is TGTGCCAGCAGTGAAGGGCAGGGGGCGACCGGGGAGCTGTTTTTT. Translation: CASSEGQGATGELFF.

The rearrangement uses TRBV29-1 and TRBJ2-7, with 9 bases aligning to TRBD1. This CDR3 comprises 14 residues. Germline V lookup: CDR1 SQVTM, CDR2 ANQGSEA. V shed 6 bases, J shed 3 bases, and the junction held 9 bases outside the gene matches. As DNA, the CDR3 is TGCAGCGTCGCGACCGGGACAGGGATCTACGAGCAGTACTTC. It is translated as CSVATGTGIYEQYF.

The V call is TRBV19, the J call TRBJ2-3; the D gene is possibly TRBD2 (6 bases). V was pared by 7 bases and J by 3 bases, with 8 bases between. Germline lookup yields CDR1 LNHDA and CDR2 SQIVND (reference sequence). The CDR3 is made up of 12 amino acids. DNA of the CDR3: TGTGCCAGTACGGAGGGGACAGATACGCAGTATTTT. Amino acid sequence: CASTEGTDTQYF.

This rearrangement joins TRBV4-1 to TRBJ2-7, with TRBD2 matching over 7 bases. The CDR3 length is 16 residues. Germline CDR1 is MGHRA and CDR2 is YSYEKL. With V trimmed by 4 bases and J by 2 bases, 11 bases remained unmatched. This chain's CDR3 is CASSRTGGLTTYEQYF. The CDR3 coding sequence is TGCGCCAGCAGCCGAACGGGGGGACTGACCACCTACGAGCAGTACTTC.

V usage is TRBV7-9 and J usage is TRBJ2-3; D gene ambiguous. The ends were cut back, 2 bases at V and 7 bases at J, with 19 bases in the middle. Looked up from germline, CDR1 is SEHNR and CDR2 is FQNEAQ (reference sequence). The CDR3 contains 16 residues. The CDR3 is CASSLPQVGGTNTQYF. DNA for the CDR3: TGTGCCAGCAGCTTACCCCAAGTCGGCGGAACCAATACGCAGTATTTT.

This chain joins TRBV5-6 and TRBJ2-5; TRBD2 agrees at 8 bases. Trimming at V came to 0 bases and at J to 2 bases, leaving 6 bases not matched to a gene. Germline CDR1 and CDR2: SGHDT and YYEEEE. This CDR3 spans 16 amino acids. The CDR3 nucleotides read TGTGCCAGCAGCTTGGTTGGGCGGGGGGCGCAAGAGACCCAGTACTTC. Translation gives CASSLVGRGAQETQYF.

This clone was counted many times. The chain has TRBV11-2 and TRBJ1-1; D possibly corresponds to TRBD1 (6 bases). Germline CDR1 is SGHAT and CDR2 is FQNNGV. This CDR3 has 16 amino acids. V shed 3 bases and J shed 1 base, with 15 bases lying between them. CDR3 nucleotides: TGTGCCAGCAGCTTCGGGGGGCGCATTTGGAACACTGAAGCTTTCTTT. Amino acids: CASSFGGRIWNTEAFF.

This chain links TRBV27 with TRBJ1-1; TRBD1 might be the D (6 bases). Germline-derived CDR1 and CDR2 are MNHEY and SMNVEV (reference sequence). This CDR3 spans 15 amino acids. Trimming left V 6 bases short and J 3 bases short, with 17 bases between. The CDR3 sequence: CASRALTGGYTEAFF. The DNA of the CDR3 is TGTGCCAGCAGGGCCCTGACAGGTGGGTACACTGAAGCTTTCTTT.

This clone was seen more than once but under ten times. V usage is TRBV24-1 and J usage is TRBJ2-2; 10 nucleotides agree with TRBD2. Germline CDR1 and CDR2: KGHDR and SFDVKD. V shed 6 bases and J 5 bases; nucleotides not matched to a gene: 2. The CDR3 has 14 amino acids. The CDR3 loop reads CATSPSGSTGELFF. The CDR3, as DNA: TGTGCCACCAGTCCTAGCGGGAGTACCGGGGAGCTGTTTTTT.

The chain couples TRBV7-9 to TRBJ1-4; TRBD1 might be the D (6 bases). CDR1 and CDR2 from the germline V gene are SEHNR and FQNEAQ (reference sequence). The V and J ends lost 11 bases and 6 bases respectively, with 19 bases between them. This CDR3 has 14 residues. In DNA, the CDR3 is TGTGCCGTCAGACCCCGGGGGGCTGATGAAAAACTGTTTTTT. Encoded protein: CAVRPRGADEKLFF. The full variable domain, its missing parts supplied by reference TRBV7-9 and TRBJ1-4, is DTGVSQNPRHKITKRGQNVTFRCDPISEHNRLYWYRQTLGQGPEFLTYFQNEAQLEKSRLLSDRFSAERPKGSFSTLEIQRTEQGDSAMYLCAVRPRGADEKLFFGSGTQLSVL.